This TCR beta chain is drawn from a study of blood T cell repertoires in COVID-19. Overall study: The origin of the acute and convalescent COVID-19 samples was the United States, Italy and Spain. Sources were T cells, B-cell-depleted T cells, or PBMCs; the material itself was cDNA or gDNA.

Authors' methods: Cell counts per sample came from amplifying reference gene primers. Clones were sequenced by immunoSEQ multiplex PCR, and TCRdb holds only the in-frame ones, with some missing. That table is the source of V, J and clone size, and D and trimming were worked out from the DNA. The table has tens of thousands of clones, 80% to 95% seen once. The germline CDR1 and CDR2 sequences are WNHNN and SYGVQD (reference sequence). The V and J ends lost 4 bases and 9 bases respectively, with 12 bases between them. The CDR3 runs 12 residues. The gene calls are TRBV10-1 and TRBJ1-1; D might be TRBD1 (6 bases). Source material: peripheral blood. The TCR was taken from a woman at least 80 years old with active COVID-19. CDR3 bases: TGCGCCAGCAGTGTGGGGGGGGCAAAAGCTTTCTTT. It encodes CASSVGGAKAFF.